This TCR beta chain comes out of a study of T cell responses to AZD1222 COVID-19 vaccine. Study results and limitations: Within unmutated variant regions lay the reported targets of nearly half of spike-specific TCRs. Regions 160-218 and 743-854 held dominance among vaccine-associated CD4 TCRs, which spanned spike. Most donors were white British and more were female, and clonal diversity was possibly underestimated.

About this clone: The antigen is undetermined.

V was clipped by 8 bases and J by 8 bases; unmatched bases: 9. Germline CDR1 MNHEY, CDR2 SVGAGI. There are 15 residues in the CDR3. Repertoires were generated with immunoSEQ multiplex PCR, while TCRdb's copy carries only in-frame clones and drops some. The table lists about 69,000 clones, 75% to 90% of them singletons. The rearrangement joins TRBV6-5 to TRBJ2-1; TRBD2 agrees at 13 bases. This receptor was identified in an adult who received the AZD1222 COVID-19 vaccine. The source was peripheral blood, collected 28 days after the second AZD1222 dose. This CDR3 reads CASGRTSGSWDEQFF. DNA of the CDR3: TGTGCCAGCGGAAGGACTAGCGGGAGTTGGGATGAGCAGTTCTTC.